This passage covers 14 T cell receptor beta chains from one sample sequenced in a study of T cell responses to AZD1222 COVID-19 vaccine. Method: immunoSEQ multiplex PCR; TCRdb's copy keeps in-frame clones and lacks some. The sample lists some 160,000 clones; under 95% were seen once. The specimen comprised peripheral blood, sampled 28 days after the second AZD1222 dose. Receptors were obtained from an adult who received the AZD1222 COVID-19 vaccine.

The chain couples TRBV5-8 to TRBJ1-4; a weak D match, TRBD1 (6 bases). The CDR3 runs to 13 residues. Trimming cost V 2 bases and J 5 bases, with 7 bases left between them. The germline V gene encodes CDR1 SGHTS and CDR2 YDEGEE. The CDR3 DNA sequence: TGTGCCAGCAGCTTAGGGGGAAATGAAAAACTGTTTTTT. Its translation is CASSLGGNEKLFF.

V gene TRBV6-5 combines with J gene TRBJ1-6, with unresolved D. The CDR3 consists of 16 residues. The V end lost 4 bases, the J end lost 6 bases, and 16 bases lay between the germline ends. From germline, CDR1 is MNHEY and CDR2 SVGAGI. CDR3 sequence: CASSSHLSYSNSPLHF. In nucleotides, the CDR3 is TGTGCCAGCAGTTCTCATTTATCCTATTCTAATTCACCCCTCCACTTT.

This clone was detected only a few times. V is TRBV3-1 (or the pseudogene TRBV3-2) and J is TRBJ1-1, with D perhaps matching TRBD1 (6 bases). Trimming pared 2 bases from V and 11 bases from J, leaving 18 bases between. The V gene's germline CDR1 is LGHDT and CDR2 YNNKEL (reference sequence). The CDR3 consists of 14 residues. The CDR3 DNA sequence: TGTGCCAGCAGCCAACGTTCGGGACAAGGAATGGCTTTCTTT. Translating gives CASSQRSGQGMAFF.

This clone turned up a few times. The sample has other DNA sequences that encode this CDR3 too. The CDR3 DNA is TGCAGTGCTAGAGAAAACACTGAAGCTTTCTTT. This sequence encodes CSARENTEAFF. This chain joins TRBV20-1 and TRBJ1-1; no firm D call. Germline assignment: CDR1 DFQATT and CDR2 SNEGSKA (reference sequence). The CDR3 is 11 amino acids. V was clipped by 0 bases and J by 2 bases, with 1 base between them.

The V gene is TRBV6-5, the J gene TRBJ1-1, with D perhaps matching TRBD1 (5 bases). The CDR3 is made up of 15 amino acids. With 8 bases removed from V and 2 bases from J, the gap between germline ends came to 18 bases. CDR1 MNHEY and CDR2 SVGAGI come from the germline V gene. The CDR3 coding sequence is TGTGCCAGCCACCCGGCCGGTCGGGGCAACACTGAAGCTTTCTTT. It is translated as CASHPAGRGNTEAFF.

This clone was observed a single time. The chain is built from TRBV18 and TRBJ1-6, with D possibly TRBD1 on 5 matching bases. CDR3 length: 16 amino acids. Trimming removed 0 bases at V and 3 bases at J, with 9 bases between. Germline CDR1 and CDR2: KGHSH and LQKENI. The CDR3, as DNA: TGTGCCAGCTCACCACCGGGGCAAAACTATAATTCACCCCTCCACTTT. It specifies CASSPPGQNYNSPLHF.

This clone occurred once. This sequence joins TRBV29-1 and TRBJ1-1; D is ambiguous. This CDR3 is 12 amino acids long. Trimming took off 4 bases at V and 6 bases at J, with 12 bases between the two ends. CDR1 is SQVTM, CDR2 ANQGSEA, per germline. The CDR3 DNA reads TGCAGCGTTGTCCGGCAGGCTTCTGAAGCTTTCTTT. Translating it yields CSVVRQASEAFF.

This clone was picked up a small number of times. The genes are TRBV6-5 and TRBJ1-3; D perhaps matches TRBD1 (5 bases). V lost 10 bases, J lost 0 bases, and 13 bases lay in between. The CDR3 is 14 amino acids. The germline V gene has CDR1 MNHEY and CDR2 SVGAGI. CDR3 sequence (DNA): TGTGCCACTCCAGGGTTCCCCTCTGGAAACACCATATATTTT. Residues: CATPGFPSGNTIYF.

The rearrangement uses TRBV5-1 and TRBJ2-7; 7 nucleotides line up with TRBD1. This CDR3 contains 15 residues. Looked up from germline, CDR1 is SGHRS and CDR2 is YFSETQ. The trim removed 4 bases at V and 1 base at J, leaving 8 bases unmatched. CDR3 in amino acids: CASSVSGTVSYEQYF. CDR3 nucleotide sequence: TGCGCCAGCAGCGTATCCGGGACAGTATCCTACGAGCAGTACTTC.

This chain joins TRBV7-9 and TRBJ2-5; D call uncertain. CDR3 length: 12 amino acids. Germline CDR1 reads SEHNR; CDR2 reads FQNEAQ (reference sequence). V was pared by 2 bases and J by 4 bases, with 5 bases between. DNA of the CDR3: TGTGCCAGCAGCTTACTTAGAGAGACCCAGTACTTC. As protein: CASSLLRETQYF.

Concerning this clone: The junction departs from the called germline gene at one end, perhaps through a read error. Written as DNA, the CDR3 is TGTGCCAGCAGGGGCGACGGACAGGGGGCGCCTTCCGGATTT. Residues: CASRGDGQGAPSGF. The chain has TRBV7-9 and TRBJ1-1; 11 bases line up with TRBD1. CDR3 length equals 14 residues. The germline gives CDR1 SEHNR, CDR2 FQNEAQ (reference sequence).

The chain is built from TRBV28 and TRBJ2-3; 12 nucleotides line up with TRBD2. The CDR3 covers 16 residues. CDR1 MDHEN and CDR2 SYDVKM come from the germline V gene. V lost 5 bases to trimming and J lost 2 bases; unmatched junction nucleotides: 5. The CDR3 DNA reads as TGTGCCAGCAGTCGCCTAGCGGGGGGGTTCACAGATACGCAGTATTTT. Residues: CASSRLAGGFTDTQYF.

This chain links TRBV29-1 with TRBJ1-4, with TRBD1 matching 10 bases. Trimming at V came to 1 base and at J to 10 bases, leaving 9 bases not matched to a gene. Per germline, CDR1 SQVTM and CDR2 ANQGSEA. There are 15 residues in the CDR3. In DNA, the CDR3 is TGCAGCGTTGAAGTGGTGGGACAGGGGAAGTCAAAACTGTTTTTT. This sequence encodes CSVEVVGQGKSKLFF. The entire variable domain, with the rest obtained from reference TRBV29-1 and TRBJ1-4, is as follows: SAVISQKPSRDICQRGTSLTIQCQVDSQVTMMFWYRQQPGQSLTLIATANQGSEATYESGFVIDKFPISRPNLTFSTLTVSNMSPEDSSIYLCSVEVVGQGKSKLFFGSGTQLSVL.

This chain connects TRBV21-1 to TRBJ2-2. TRBV21-1 is listed as a pseudogene. This CDR3 is 16 amino acids long. CDR3 region: CASSPKGSANTGELFF. The CDR3 DNA reads as TGTGCCAGCAGTCCAAAGGGGAGCGCGAACACCGGGGAGCTGTTTTTT.